Below, 25 T cell receptor beta chains from the same sample are listed, as sequenced in a study of shared T cell receptors in the human thymus. Using immunoSEQ multiplex PCR, the repertoire was profiled, and TCRdb retains in-frame clones only, with some absent. The sample holds a few hundred thousand clones; approximately 95% are singletons and the top ten take around 0.019%. The material sequenced was thymocytes. Receptor source: a human donor.

The table lists this clone with a count of one. The chain couples TRBV19 to TRBJ2-2; 10 bases map to TRBD2. Germline assignment: CDR1 LNHDA and CDR2 SQIVND (reference sequence). V lost 7 bases to trimming and J lost 7 bases; unmatched junction nucleotides: 9. The length of the CDR3 is 15 residues. CDR3 amino acids: CASMMPSGSIGELFF. The CDR3 DNA is TGTGCCAGTATGATGCCTAGCGGGAGTATCGGGGAGCTGTTTTTT.

The chain joins TRBV7-6 to TRBJ2-2; D unresolved. CDR3 size: 18 residues. Per germline, CDR1 SGHVS and CDR2 FNYEAQ. Trimming left V 0 bases short and J 5 bases short, with 19 bases between. In nucleotides, the CDR3 is TGTGCCAGCAGCTTAGCGCCGTTCGTCCTCAGAAGGACCGGGGAGCTGTTTTTT. Amino acid sequence: CASSLAPFVLRRTGELFF. Looking up the rest from reference TRBV7-6 and TRBJ2-2 gives the full variable domain: GAGVSQSPRYKVTKRGQDVALRCDPISGHVSLYWYRQALGQGPEFLTYFNYEAQQDKSGLPNDRFSAERPEGSISTLTIQRTEQRDSAMYRCASSLAPFVLRRTGELFFGEGSRLTVL.

The chain links TRBV11-2 to TRBJ1-4; possibly TRBD1 for D (5 bases). Germline-derived CDR1 and CDR2 are SGHAT and FQNNGV. The V end was cut by 7 bases, the J end by 7 bases, with 19 bases between. The CDR3 has 15 residues. CDR3 DNA sequence: TGTGCCAGCACCCAAAGACAGTTTGGAGGTGAAAAACTGTTTTTT. This translates into CASTQRQFGGEKLFF.

Of note for this clone: At the DNA level, this CDR3 is encoded by other sequences in the same sample as well. V and J are TRBV4-3 and TRBJ2-1; D possibly corresponds to TRBD2 (6 bases). The germline V and J ends were trimmed by 1 base and 1 base, with 8 bases remaining between them. Germline V gene data show CDR1 as LGHNA and CDR2 as YSLEER. The CDR3 is made up of 15 amino acids. CDR3 loop: CASSQVRESYNEQFF. The CDR3 bases are TGCGCCAGCAGCCAAGTGCGGGAATCCTACAATGAGCAGTTCTTC.

The sample holds one count of this clone. This chain links TRBV11-1 with TRBJ1-2, with 7 bases matching TRBD1. The junction had 12 bases not matched to a gene; V was cut back by 5 bases and J by 3 bases. This CDR3 comprises 16 residues. CDR1 and CDR2 from the germline V gene are SGHAT and FQDESV (reference sequence). The CDR3 spells CASSTPFRQGHYGYTF. CDR3 in DNA: TGTGCCAGCAGCACCCCCTTCAGACAGGGTCACTATGGCTACACCTTC.

This chain connects TRBV27 to TRBJ2-4, with D possibly called TRBD1 or TRBD2 (5 bases each). V lost 5 bases to trimming and J lost 6 bases, with 14 bases between them. The V gene's germline CDR1 is MNHEY and CDR2 SMNVEV (reference sequence). This CDR3 is built from 14 residues. The CDR3 DNA is TGTGCCAGCAGTCCATCGGGACGATTAAACATTCAGTACTTC. It yields the protein CASSPSGRLNIQYF.

The rearrangement links TRBV15 to TRBJ2-1, with 11 bases aligning to TRBD2. V shed 5 bases and J 1 base; nucleotides not matched to a gene: 16. Looked up from germline, CDR1 is LNHNV and CDR2 is YYDKDF (reference sequence). The CDR3 loop spans 20 amino acids. For the CDR3, the DNA is TGTGCCACCAGCGGGGGGGCCAGGACTAGCGGGCATCTTTCCTACAATGAGCAGTTCTTC. This encodes CATSGGARTSGHLSYNEQFF.

V gene TRBV7-2 combines with J gene TRBJ1-1; no firm D call. The length of the CDR3 is 14 residues. V shed 0 bases and J shed 4 bases, with 9 bases lying between them. CDR1 SGHTA and CDR2 FQGNSA come from the germline V gene. The CDR3 DNA follows: TGTGCCAGCAGCTTAGCGAGTGGGTCCACTGAAGCTTTCTTT. Amino acids: CASSLASGSTEAFF. Full variable domain (outside the CDR3, taken from reference TRBV7-2 and TRBJ1-1): GAGVSQSPSNKVTEKGKDVELRCDPISGHTALYWYRQSLGQGLEFLIYFQGNSAPDKSGLPSDRFSAERTGGSVSTLTIQRTQQEDSAVYLCASSLASGSTEAFFGQGTRLTVV.

This sequence joins TRBV5-4 and TRBJ2-5, with 8 bases lining up with TRBD1. Germline V lookup: CDR1 SGHNT, CDR2 YYREEE (reference sequence). The CDR3 length is 11 residues. Trimming cost V 3 bases and J 13 bases; bases outside gene matches: 5. This CDR3 is CASSSAGQAYF. The CDR3 region has the DNA TGTGCCAGCAGCTCGGCGGGACAGGCGTACTTC.

The rearrangement links TRBV4-3 to TRBJ2-7; D unclear. The CDR3 sequence is 14 residues long. Trimming cost V 0 bases and J 3 bases, with 9 bases left between them. CDR1 and CDR2 from the germline V gene are LGHNA and YSLEER. The CDR3 reads CASSQDGRFYEQYF. CDR3 nucleotides: TGCGCCAGCAGCCAAGATGGTCGATTCTACGAGCAGTACTTC.

The rearrangement joins TRBV28 to TRBJ1-5; the D gene is possibly TRBD1 (6 bases). This CDR3 has 16 residues. The germline gives CDR1 MDHEN, CDR2 SYDVKM. V lost 3 bases and J lost 1, with 13 bases in between. CDR3 DNA: TGTGCCAGCAGTTTCCCTATCAGGGGCAGCAATCAGCCCCAGCATTTT. This translates into CASSFPIRGSNQPQHF.

This chain links TRBV25-1 with TRBJ1-4; D possibly corresponds to TRBD1 (5 bases). The V end was cut by 2 bases, the J end by 0 bases, with 7 bases between. CDR1 MGHDK and CDR2 SYGVNS come from the germline V gene. The CDR3 runs 15 residues. For the CDR3, the DNA is TGTGCCAGCAGTGAAGGGGGAACAACTAATGAAAAACTGTTTTTT. Amino acids: CASSEGGTTNEKLFF.

The chain recombines TRBV28 with TRBJ2-1; TRBD2 aligns across 12 bases. CDR1 and CDR2 (germline): MDHEN, SYDVKM. V dropped 4 bases and J dropped 10; count of bases not matched to a gene: 8. The length of the CDR3 is 15 residues. CDR3 sequence: CASSWGTSGPEEQFF. CDR3 nucleotide sequence: TGTGCCAGCAGTTGGGGGACTAGCGGGCCGGAGGAGCAGTTCTTC. Looking up the rest from reference TRBV28 and TRBJ2-1 gives the full variable domain: DVKVTQSSRYLVKRTGEKVFLECVQDMDHENMFWYRQDPGLGLRLIYFSYDVKMKEKGDIPEGYSVSREKKERFSLILESASTNQTSMYLCASSWGTSGPEEQFFGPGTRLTVL.

The chain uses TRBV28 and TRBJ1-3, with 8 bases lining up with TRBD1. The CDR3 is made up of 15 amino acids. V dropped 5 bases and J dropped 3; count of bases not matched to a gene: 6. Looked up from germline, CDR1 is MDHEN and CDR2 is SYDVKM. CDR3 coding DNA: TGTGCCAGCAGTCCTACAGGGGGAAATGGAAACACCATATATTTT. Translated, it gives CASSPTGGNGNTIYF.

This chain uses TRBV7-7 with TRBJ2-2; D remains unclear. The germline gives CDR1 SSHAT, CDR2 FNYEAQ (reference sequence). Trimming left V 4 bases short and J 0 bases short, with 6 bases between. The CDR3 is made up of 14 amino acids. The CDR3 region is CASSSGPNTGELFF. The CDR3 DNA is TGTGCCAGCAGCTCCGGGCCGAACACCGGGGAGCTGTTTTTT.

As concerns this clone: One end of the junction varies from germline; a read error may be responsible. V usage is TRBV4-2 and J usage is TRBJ1-1, with 8 bases lining up with TRBD1. This CDR3 is 12 amino acids long. CDR1 is LGHNA, CDR2 YNFKEQ, per germline. The CDR3 DNA follows: TGTGCCAGCAGCCGCGGACAGGGTGTGTCGGCTTTT. The encoded protein is CASSRGQGVSAF.

V gene TRBV7-8 combines with J gene TRBJ2-1; D not certain. The V end lost 3 bases, the J end lost 5 bases, and 35 bases lay between the germline ends. Germline V gives CDR1 SGHVS, CDR2 FQNEAQ. This CDR3 is built from 22 residues. The CDR3 reads CASSFLKVRTPLRPNRDNEQFF. The CDR3, as DNA: TGTGCCAGCAGCTTCCTTAAGGTTAGGACCCCTCTTCGTCCCAACCGGGACAATGAGCAGTTCTTC.

J is TRBJ2-7 and V is TRBV10-1, with D tentatively TRBD2 (6 bases). This CDR3 has 15 residues. With 0 bases removed from V and 4 bases from J, the gap between germline ends came to 13 bases. Germline loops: CDR1 WNHNN, CDR2 SYGVQD (reference sequence). The CDR3 DNA is TGCGCCAGCAGTGAGTCTGTAGGAGGGCCGTACGAGCAGTACTTC. This encodes CASSESVGGPYEQYF.

The V call is TRBV4-1, the J call TRBJ2-2, with D tentatively TRBD1 (6 bases). Looked up from germline, CDR1 is MGHRA and CDR2 is YSYEKL. There are 19 residues in the CDR3. V shed 5 bases and J shed 1 base, with 23 bases lying between them. The CDR3 coding sequence is TGCGCCAGCAGCGACAGGCTCTCGACGGGCGCCCAGAACACCGGGGAGCTGTTTTTT. Translated, it gives CASSDRLSTGAQNTGELFF.

The DNA of the CDR3 is TGTGCCAGCAGTCCACCCAAGTCGAGGGGTGAAAAACTGTTTTTT. Translated: CASSPPKSRGEKLFF. This sequence joins TRBV27 and TRBJ1-4; a weak D match, TRBD1 (5 bases). The germline gives CDR1 MNHEY, CDR2 SMNVEV (reference sequence). This CDR3 is 15 amino acids long. The V end was cut by 5 bases, the J end by 7 bases, with 17 bases between.

V usage is TRBV4-3 and J usage is TRBJ2-5, with TRBD2 as a possible D gene (5 bases). From germline, CDR1 is LGHNA and CDR2 YSLEER. CDR3 length: 14 amino acids. Trimming removed 4 bases at V and 6 bases at J, with 15 bases between. CDR3: CASSRGKGIQTQYF. CDR3 nucleotide sequence: TGCGCCAGCAGCCGAGGGAAGGGAATACAGACCCAGTACTTC.

This chain connects TRBV27 to TRBJ2-5, with 7 nucleotides matching TRBD1. The end of the DNA is better explained by TRBJ2-7, so the J call may be wrong. The CDR3 loop spans 15 amino acids. Germline loops: CDR1 MNHEY, CDR2 SMNVEV (reference sequence). The CDR3 sequence is CASSWTGHTFYEQYF. In DNA form, the CDR3 reads TGTGCCAGCAGTTGGACAGGTCATACCTTCTACGAGCAGTACTTC.

The V call is TRBV10-1, the J call TRBJ2-3; D may be TRBD2 (5 bases). V lost 0 bases and J lost 0, with 10 bases in between. Germline CDR1 is WNHNN and CDR2 is SYGVQD (reference sequence). The CDR3 loop spans 16 amino acids. CDR3 sequence: CASSESMRESTDTQYF. CDR3 sequence (DNA): TGCGCCAGCAGTGAGTCGATGAGGGAGAGCACAGATACGCAGTATTTT.

The rearrangement links TRBV11-2 to TRBJ1-5; 10 bases fit TRBD1. V lost 5 bases, J lost 6 bases, and 4 bases stayed unmatched. The CDR3 consists of 14 residues. Germline V gene data show CDR1 as SGHAT and CDR2 as FQNNGV. The CDR3 is CASSVGTGVQPQHF. In DNA form, the CDR3 reads TGTGCCAGCAGCGTAGGGACAGGGGTTCAGCCCCAGCATTTT. The full variable domain, with the rest looked up from reference TRBV11-2 and TRBJ1-5, is EAGVAQSPRYKIIEKRQSVAFWCNPISGHATLYWYQQILGQGPKLLIQFQNNGVVDDSQLPKDRFSAERLKGVDSTLKIQPAKLEDSAVYLCASSVGTGVQPQHFGDGTRLSIL.

The chain employs TRBV4-1 and TRBJ1-2, with D possibly being TRBD1 (5 bases). Germline CDR1 is MGHRA and CDR2 is YSYEKL. V lost 3 bases to trimming and J lost 0 bases, with 8 bases between them. The CDR3 runs to 14 residues. The CDR3 DNA follows: TGCGCCAGCAGCCATGGGGGGGCTAACTATGGCTACACCTTC. It yields the protein CASSHGGANYGYTF.